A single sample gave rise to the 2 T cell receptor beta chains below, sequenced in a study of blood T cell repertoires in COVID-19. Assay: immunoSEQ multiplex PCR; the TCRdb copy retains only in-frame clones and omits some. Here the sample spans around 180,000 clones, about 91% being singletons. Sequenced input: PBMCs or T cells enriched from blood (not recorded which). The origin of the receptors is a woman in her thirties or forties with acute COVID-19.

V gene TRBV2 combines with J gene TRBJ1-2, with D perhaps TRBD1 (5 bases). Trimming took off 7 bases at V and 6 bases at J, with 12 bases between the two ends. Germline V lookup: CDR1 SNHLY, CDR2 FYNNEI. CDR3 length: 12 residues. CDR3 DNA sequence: TGTGCCAGCAAAGGGGAAGGAGATGGCTACACCTTC. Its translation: CASKGEGDGYTF.

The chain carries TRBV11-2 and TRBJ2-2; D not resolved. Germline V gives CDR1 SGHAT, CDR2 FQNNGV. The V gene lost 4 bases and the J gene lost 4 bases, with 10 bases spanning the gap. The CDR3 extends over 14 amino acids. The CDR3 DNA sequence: TGTGCCAGCAGCTCGGGTCCGAGCACCGGGGAGCTGTTTTTT. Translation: CASSSGPSTGELFF.